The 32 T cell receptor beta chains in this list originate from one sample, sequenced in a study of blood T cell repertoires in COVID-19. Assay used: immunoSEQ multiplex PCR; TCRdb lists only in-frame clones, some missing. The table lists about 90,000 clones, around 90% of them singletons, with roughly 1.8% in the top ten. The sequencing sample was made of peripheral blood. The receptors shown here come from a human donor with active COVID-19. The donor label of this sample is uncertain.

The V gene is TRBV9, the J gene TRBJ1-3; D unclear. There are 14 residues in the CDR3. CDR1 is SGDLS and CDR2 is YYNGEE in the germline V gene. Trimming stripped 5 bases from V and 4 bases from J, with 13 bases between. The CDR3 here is CASSPWGGGNTIYF. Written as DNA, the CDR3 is TGTGCCAGCAGTCCTTGGGGAGGCGGAAACACCATATATTTT. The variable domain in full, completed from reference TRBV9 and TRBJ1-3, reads DSGVTQTPKHLITATGQRVTLRCSPRSGDLSVYWYQQSLDQGLQFLIQYYNGEERAKGNILERFSAQQFPDLHSELNLSSLELGDSALYFCASSPWGGGNTIYFGEGSWLTVV.

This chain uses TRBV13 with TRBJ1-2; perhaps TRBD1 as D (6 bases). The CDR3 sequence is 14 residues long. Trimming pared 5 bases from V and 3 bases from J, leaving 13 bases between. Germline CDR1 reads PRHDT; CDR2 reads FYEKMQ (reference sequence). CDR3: CASSLRGGDYGYTF. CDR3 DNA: TGTGCCAGCAGCCTCAGGGGCGGAGACTATGGCTACACCTTC.

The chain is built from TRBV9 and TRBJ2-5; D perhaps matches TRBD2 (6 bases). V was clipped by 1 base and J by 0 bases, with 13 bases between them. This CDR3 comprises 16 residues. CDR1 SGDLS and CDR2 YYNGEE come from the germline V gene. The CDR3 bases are TGTGCCAGCAGCGTAAGTAGGGGAGGTGACCAAGAGACCCAGTACTTC. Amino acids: CASSVSRGGDQETQYF.

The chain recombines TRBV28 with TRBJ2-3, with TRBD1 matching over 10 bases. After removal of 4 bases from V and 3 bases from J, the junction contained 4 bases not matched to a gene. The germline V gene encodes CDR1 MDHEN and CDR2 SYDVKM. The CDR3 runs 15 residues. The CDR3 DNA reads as TGTGCCAGCAGTTCGACAGGGGGCGGAACAGATACGCAGTATTTT. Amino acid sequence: CASSSTGGGTDTQYF. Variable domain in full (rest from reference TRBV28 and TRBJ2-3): DVKVTQSSRYLVKRTGEKVFLECVQDMDHENMFWYRQDPGLGLRLIYFSYDVKMKEKGDIPEGYSVSREKKERFSLILESASTNQTSMYLCASSSTGGGTDTQYFGPGTRLTVL.

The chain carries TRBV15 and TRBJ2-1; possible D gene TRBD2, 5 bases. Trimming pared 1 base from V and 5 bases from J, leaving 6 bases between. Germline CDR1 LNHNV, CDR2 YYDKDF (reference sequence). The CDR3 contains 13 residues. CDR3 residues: CATSRVGNNEQFF. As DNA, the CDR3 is TGTGCCACCAGCAGAGTCGGGAACAATGAGCAGTTCTTC.

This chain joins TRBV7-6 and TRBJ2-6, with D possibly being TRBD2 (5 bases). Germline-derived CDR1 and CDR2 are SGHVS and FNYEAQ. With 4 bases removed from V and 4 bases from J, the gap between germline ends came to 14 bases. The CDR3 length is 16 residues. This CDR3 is CASSSDPPGGANVLTF. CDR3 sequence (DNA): TGTGCCAGCAGCTCCGACCCACCGGGAGGGGCCAACGTCCTGACTTTC.

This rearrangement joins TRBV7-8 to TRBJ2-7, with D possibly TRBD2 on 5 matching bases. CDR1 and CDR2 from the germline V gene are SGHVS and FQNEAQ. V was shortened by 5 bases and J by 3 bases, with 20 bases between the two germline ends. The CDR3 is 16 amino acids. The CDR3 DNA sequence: TGTGCCAGCAGCCCTGAGGGTGGGTTACAAGTCTACGAGCAGTACTTC. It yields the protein CASSPEGGLQVYEQYF.

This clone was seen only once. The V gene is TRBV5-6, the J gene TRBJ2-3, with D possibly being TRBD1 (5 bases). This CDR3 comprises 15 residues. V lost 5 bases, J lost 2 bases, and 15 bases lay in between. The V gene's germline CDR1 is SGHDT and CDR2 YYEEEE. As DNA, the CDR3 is TGTGCCAGCAGATATGGACAATTACCCACAGATACGCAGTATTTT. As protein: CASRYGQLPTDTQYF.

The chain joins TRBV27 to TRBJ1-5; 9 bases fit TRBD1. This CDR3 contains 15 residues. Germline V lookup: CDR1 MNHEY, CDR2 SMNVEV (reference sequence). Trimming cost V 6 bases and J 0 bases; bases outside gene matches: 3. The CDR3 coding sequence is TGTGCCAGCAGCCTACAGGGGGCTAGCAATCAGCCCCAGCATTTT. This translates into CASSLQGASNQPQHF.

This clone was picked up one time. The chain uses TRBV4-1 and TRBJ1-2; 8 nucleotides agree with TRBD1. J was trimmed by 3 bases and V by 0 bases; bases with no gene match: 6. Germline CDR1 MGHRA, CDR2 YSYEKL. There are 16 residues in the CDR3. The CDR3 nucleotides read TGCGCCAGCAGCCAAGACCCTACAGGGGGTCACTATGGCTACACCTTC. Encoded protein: CASSQDPTGGHYGYTF.

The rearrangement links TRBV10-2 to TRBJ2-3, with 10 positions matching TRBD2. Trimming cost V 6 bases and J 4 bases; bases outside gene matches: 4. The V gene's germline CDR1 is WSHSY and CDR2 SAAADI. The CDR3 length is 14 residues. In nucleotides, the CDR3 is TGCGCCAGCAGCCAAGCGGGGGGGCCAGATACGCAGTATTTT. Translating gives CASSQAGGPDTQYF.

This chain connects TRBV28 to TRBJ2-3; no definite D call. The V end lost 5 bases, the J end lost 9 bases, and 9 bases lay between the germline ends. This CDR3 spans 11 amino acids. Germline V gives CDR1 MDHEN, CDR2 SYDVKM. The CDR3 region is CASSTAVTQYF. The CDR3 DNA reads TGTGCCAGCAGTACCGCAGTAACGCAGTATTTT.

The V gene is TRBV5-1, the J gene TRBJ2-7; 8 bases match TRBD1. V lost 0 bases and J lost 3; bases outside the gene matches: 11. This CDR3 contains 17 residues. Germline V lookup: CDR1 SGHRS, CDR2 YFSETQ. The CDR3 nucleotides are TGCGCCAGCAGCTTGGTCCCCCTCGACGACAGGGGCTACGAGCAGTACTTC. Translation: CASSLVPLDDRGYEQYF.

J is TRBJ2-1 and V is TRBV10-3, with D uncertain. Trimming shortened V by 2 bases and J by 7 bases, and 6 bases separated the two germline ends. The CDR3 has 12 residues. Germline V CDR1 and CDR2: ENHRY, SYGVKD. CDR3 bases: TGTGCCATCAGTGAGACAAAGAATGAGCAGTTCTTC. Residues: CAISETKNEQFF.

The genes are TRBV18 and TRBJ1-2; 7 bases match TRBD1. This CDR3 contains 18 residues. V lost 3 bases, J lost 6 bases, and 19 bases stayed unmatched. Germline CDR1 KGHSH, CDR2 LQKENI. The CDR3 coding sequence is TGTGCCAGCTCACCCTACCCTCAAATTGAAGACAGGGACGATGGCTACACCTTC. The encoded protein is CASSPYPQIEDRDDGYTF.

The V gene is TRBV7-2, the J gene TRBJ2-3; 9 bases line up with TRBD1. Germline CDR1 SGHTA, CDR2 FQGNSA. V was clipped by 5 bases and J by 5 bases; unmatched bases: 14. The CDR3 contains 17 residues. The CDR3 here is CASSEQTGGGVEDTQYF. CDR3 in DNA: TGTGCCAGCAGCGAGCAAACAGGGGGCGGGGTGGAAGATACGCAGTATTTT. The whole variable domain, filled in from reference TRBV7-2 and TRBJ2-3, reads GAGVSQSPSNKVTEKGKDVELRCDPISGHTALYWYRQSLGQGLEFLIYFQGNSAPDKSGLPSDRFSAERTGGSVSTLTIQRTQQEDSAVYLCASSEQTGGGVEDTQYFGPGTRLTVL.

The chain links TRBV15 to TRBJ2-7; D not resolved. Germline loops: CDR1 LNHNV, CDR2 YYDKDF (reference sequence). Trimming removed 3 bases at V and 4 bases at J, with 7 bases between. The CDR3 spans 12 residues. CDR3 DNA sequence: TGTGCCACCAGCAGGGCCGGGTACGAGCAGTACTTC. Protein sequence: CATSRAGYEQYF. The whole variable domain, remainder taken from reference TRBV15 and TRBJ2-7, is DAMVIQNPRYQVTQFGKPVTLSCSQTLNHNVMYWYQQKSSQAPKLLFHYYDKDFNNEADTPDNFQSRRPNTSFCFLDIRSPGLGDTAMYLCATSRAGYEQYFGPGTRLTVT.

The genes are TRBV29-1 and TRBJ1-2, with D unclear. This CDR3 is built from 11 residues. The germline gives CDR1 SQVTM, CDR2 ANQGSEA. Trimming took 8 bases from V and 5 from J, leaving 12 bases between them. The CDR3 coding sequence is TGCAGCTTCTCCAGTGTATATGGCTACACCTTC. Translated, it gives CSFSSVYGYTF.

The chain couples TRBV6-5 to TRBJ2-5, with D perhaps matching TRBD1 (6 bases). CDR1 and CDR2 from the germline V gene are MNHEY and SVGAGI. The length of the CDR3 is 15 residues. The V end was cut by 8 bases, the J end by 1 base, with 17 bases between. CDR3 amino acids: CASRAGELLQETQYF. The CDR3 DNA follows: TGTGCCAGCCGGGCAGGGGAGCTCCTCCAAGAGACCCAGTACTTC.

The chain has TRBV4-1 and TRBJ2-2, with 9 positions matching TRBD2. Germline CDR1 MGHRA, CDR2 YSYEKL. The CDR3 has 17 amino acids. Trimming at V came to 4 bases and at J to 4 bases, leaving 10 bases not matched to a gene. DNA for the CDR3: TGCGCCAGCAGCCGAATTGCCGGGACTAGCACCACCGGGGAGCTGTTTTTT. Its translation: CASSRIAGTSTTGELFF.

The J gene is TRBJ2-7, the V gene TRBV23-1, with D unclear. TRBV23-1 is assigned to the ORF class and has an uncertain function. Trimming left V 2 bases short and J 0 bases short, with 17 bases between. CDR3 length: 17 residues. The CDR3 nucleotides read TGCGCCAGCAGTCAAACCCCCCCCGGTAGTCACTCCTACGAGCAGTACTTC. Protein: CASSQTPPGSHSYEQYF.

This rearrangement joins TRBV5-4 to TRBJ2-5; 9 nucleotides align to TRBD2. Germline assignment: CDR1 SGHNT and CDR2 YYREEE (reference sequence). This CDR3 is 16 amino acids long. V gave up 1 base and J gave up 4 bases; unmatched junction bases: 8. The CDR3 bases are TGTGCCAGCAGCTTGCCCAAGCGGGGGGCGAGAGAGACCCAGTACTTC. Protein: CASSLPKRGARETQYF.

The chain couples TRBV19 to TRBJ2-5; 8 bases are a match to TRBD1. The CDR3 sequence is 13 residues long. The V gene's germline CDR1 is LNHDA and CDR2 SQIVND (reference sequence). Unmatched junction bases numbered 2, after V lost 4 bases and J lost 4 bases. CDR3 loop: CASSKDRGETQYF. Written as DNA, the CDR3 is TGTGCCAGTAGTAAAGACAGGGGAGAGACCCAGTACTTC.

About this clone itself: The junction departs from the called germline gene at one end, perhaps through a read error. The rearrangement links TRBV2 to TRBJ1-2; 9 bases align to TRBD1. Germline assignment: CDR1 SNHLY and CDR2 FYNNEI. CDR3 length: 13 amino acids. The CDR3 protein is CASSEGDRDGYTF. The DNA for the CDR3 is TGTGCCAGCAGCGAAGGGGACAGGGACGGCTACACCTTC.

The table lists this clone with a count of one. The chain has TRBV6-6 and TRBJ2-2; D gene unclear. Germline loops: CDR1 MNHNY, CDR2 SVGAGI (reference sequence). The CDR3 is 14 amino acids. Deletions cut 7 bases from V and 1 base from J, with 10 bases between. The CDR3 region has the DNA TGTGCCAGCACCCTAGGTCGGAACACCGGGGAGCTGTTTTTT. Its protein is CASTLGRNTGELFF.

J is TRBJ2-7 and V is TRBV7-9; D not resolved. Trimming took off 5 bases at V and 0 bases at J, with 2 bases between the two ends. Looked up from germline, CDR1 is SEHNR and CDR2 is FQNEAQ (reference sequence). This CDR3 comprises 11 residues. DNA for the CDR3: TGTGCCAGCAGCCACTCCTACGAGCAGTACTTC. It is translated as CASSHSYEQYF.

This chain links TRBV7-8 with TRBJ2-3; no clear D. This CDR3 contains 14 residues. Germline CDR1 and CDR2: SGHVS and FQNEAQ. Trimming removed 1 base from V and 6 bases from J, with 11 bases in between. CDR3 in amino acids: CASSLGGTEDTQYF. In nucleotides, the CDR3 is TGTGCCAGCAGCTTAGGCGGCACGGAGGATACGCAGTATTTT.

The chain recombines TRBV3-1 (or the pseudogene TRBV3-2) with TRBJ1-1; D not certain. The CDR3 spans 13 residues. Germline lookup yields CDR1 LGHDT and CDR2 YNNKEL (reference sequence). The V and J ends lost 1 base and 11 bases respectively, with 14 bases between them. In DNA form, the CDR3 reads TGTGCCAGCAGCCAAGTTACGACAACGGCCGCTTTCTTT. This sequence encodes CASSQVTTTAAFF.

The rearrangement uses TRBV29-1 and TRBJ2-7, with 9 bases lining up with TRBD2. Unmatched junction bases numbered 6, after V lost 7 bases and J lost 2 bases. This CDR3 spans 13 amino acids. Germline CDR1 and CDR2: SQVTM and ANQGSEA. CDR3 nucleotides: TGCAGCGCATGGACTAGCGAGACCTACGAGCAGTACTTC. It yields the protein CSAWTSETYEQYF.

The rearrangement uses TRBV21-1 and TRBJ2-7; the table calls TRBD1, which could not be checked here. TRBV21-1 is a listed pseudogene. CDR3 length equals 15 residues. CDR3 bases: TGTGCCAGCAGGAAAACAGGGGGTAATCCCTACGAGCAGTACTTC. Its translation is CASRKTGGNPYEQYF.

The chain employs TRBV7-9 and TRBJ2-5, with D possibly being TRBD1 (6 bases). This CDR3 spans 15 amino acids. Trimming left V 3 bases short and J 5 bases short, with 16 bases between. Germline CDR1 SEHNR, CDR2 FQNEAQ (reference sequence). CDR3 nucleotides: TGTGCCAGCAGCTTTATAGCCGGACAGAGGGAGACCCAGTACTTC. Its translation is CASSFIAGQRETQYF.

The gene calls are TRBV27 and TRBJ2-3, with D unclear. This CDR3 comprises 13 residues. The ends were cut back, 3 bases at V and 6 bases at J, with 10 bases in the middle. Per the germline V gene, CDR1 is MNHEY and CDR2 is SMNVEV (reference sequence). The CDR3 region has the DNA TGTGCCAGCAGTTTGGCCTCGTCCGATACGCAGTATTTT. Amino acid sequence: CASSLASSDTQYF.